The 19 T cell receptor beta chains below come from one sample, sequenced in a study of T-cell memory formation after mild COVID-19. TCRdb redid the calling of the 5' RACE reads with MiXCR, one entry per CDR3 protein. The sample carries approximately 450,000 distinct CDR3 sequences, 15% to 20% recorded once. The sample comprised PBMCs or a T cell subset sorted from them (not recorded which). The receptor source for this set is an adult woman who had mild COVID-19 (a few samples of this study predate the infection). Cell type and time point are not known.

This clonotype turned up a few times. The chain employs TRBV12-3 or TRBV12-4 and TRBJ2-3; 9 bases align to TRBD2. CDR3 length: 14 residues. The V and J ends lost 4 bases and 4 bases, in that order; junction bases with no gene match: 3. This CDR3 is CASSWGGRADTQYF. CDR3 nucleotides: TGTGCCAGCAGTTGGGGCGGGAGGGCAGATACGCAGTATTTT.

This clonotype came up a few times. V is TRBV20-1 and J is TRBJ2-2; 7 bases match TRBD2. CDR1 DFQATT and CDR2 SNEGSKA come from the germline V gene (reference sequence). The V gene end was trimmed by 2 bases and the J gene end by 5 bases; junction bases not matched to a gene: 8. The CDR3 has 15 residues. The CDR3 region has the DNA TGCAGTGCTAGATCCCACCTAGCGGCTACCGGGGAGCTGTTTTTT. It is translated as CSARSHLAATGELFF.

In this sample, this clonotype turned up a few times. The CDR3 spells CASSKSGTDGYTF. DNA for the CDR3: TGCGCCAGCAGCAAATCAGGGACTGATGGCTACACCTTC. The gene calls are TRBV5-1 and TRBJ1-2, with a possible D match to TRBD1 (5 bases). Germline V CDR1 and CDR2: SGHRS, YFSETQ. The CDR3 spans 13 residues. V was trimmed by 4 bases and J by 6 bases, leaving 13 bases between them.

This clonotype was recorded at least ten times. The rearrangement links TRBV12-3 or TRBV12-4 to TRBJ1-5, with 8 bases that match TRBD1. V lost 6 bases, J lost 3 bases, and 4 bases stayed unmatched. This CDR3 contains 14 residues. The CDR3 reads CASSLGQANQPQHF. The CDR3 nucleotides read TGTGCCAGCAGCTTGGGACAGGCCAATCAGCCCCAGCATTTT.

In DNA form, the CDR3 reads TGTGCCAGCAGCCCGACAGGGATTCTCACAGATACGCAGTATTTT. This encodes CASSPTGILTDTQYF. This sequence joins TRBV7-9 and TRBJ2-3, with 7 bases matching TRBD1. From germline, CDR1 is SEHNR and CDR2 FQNEAQ (reference sequence). The CDR3 extends over 15 amino acids. With 5 bases clipped from V and 2 bases from J, the junction kept 7 bases outside the gene matches.

V usage is TRBV5-1 and J usage is TRBJ1-1; tentative D call: TRBD1 (6 bases). Germline lookup yields CDR1 SGHRS and CDR2 YFSETQ. This CDR3 spans 15 amino acids. V gave up 5 bases and J gave up 4 bases, with 18 bases separating them. CDR3 loop: CASRWRGAGSTEAFF. DNA for the CDR3: TGCGCCAGCAGGTGGAGGGGGGCGGGAAGCACTGAAGCTTTCTTT.

In this sample, this clonotype turned up a few times. The J gene is TRBJ2-5, the V gene TRBV29-1, with a weak D call TRBD1 (6 bases). The germline V and J ends were trimmed by 4 bases and 1 base, with 10 bases remaining between them. CDR1 is SQVTM, CDR2 ANQGSEA, per germline. The CDR3 extends over 13 amino acids. The CDR3 sequence is CSVVGALQETQYF. The CDR3 DNA reads as TGCAGCGTTGTGGGGGCCCTCCAAGAGACCCAGTACTTC.

V is TRBV24-1 and J is TRBJ2-3, with 10 bases that match TRBD1. Trimming cost V 3 bases and J 4 bases; bases outside gene matches: 6. The germline V gene has CDR1 KGHDR and CDR2 SFDVKD. This CDR3 is 16 amino acids long. CDR3 nucleotides: TGTGCCACCAGTGATCCCCGGGACAGGGGTGCAGATACGCAGTATTTT. This sequence encodes CATSDPRDRGADTQYF.

The chain combines TRBV2 with TRBJ2-7; 13 bases map to TRBD2. The CDR3 loop spans 14 amino acids. After removal of 7 bases from V and 5 bases from J, the junction contained 5 bases not matched to a gene. Germline V gene lookup returns CDR1 SNHLY and CDR2 FYNNEI. The CDR3: CASTLAGGPHEQYF. The DNA of the CDR3 is TGTGCCAGCACACTAGCGGGAGGGCCCCACGAGCAGTACTTC. The full variable domain, with the rest looked up from reference TRBV2 and TRBJ2-7, is EPEVTQTPSHQVTQMGQEVILRCVPISNHLYFYWYRQILGQKVEFLVSFYNNEISEKSEIFDDQFSVERPDGSNFTLKIRSTKLEDSAMYFCASTLAGGPHEQYFGPGTRLTVT.

This clonotype was picked up a small number of times. The chain employs TRBV27 and TRBJ1-5; a weak D match, TRBD1 (6 bases). There are 15 residues in the CDR3. The V and J ends lost 2 bases and 4 bases respectively, with 12 bases between them. Germline CDR1 and CDR2: MNHEY and SMNVEV (reference sequence). The CDR3: CASSLRGMRNQPQHF. The CDR3 DNA follows: TGTGCCAGCAGTTTAAGGGGGATGAGAAATCAGCCCCAGCATTTT.

This chain uses TRBV29-1 with TRBJ1-2; 7 positions match TRBD1. The V gene end was trimmed by 6 bases and the J gene end by 1 base; junction bases not matched to a gene: 8. This CDR3 region has 14 residues. Germline V gene data show CDR1 as SQVTM and CDR2 as ANQGSEA. DNA of the CDR3: TGCAGCGTCACTTCCGGGACAGATAACTATGGCTACACCTTC. Amino acid sequence: CSVTSGTDNYGYTF.

The chain couples TRBV7-9 to TRBJ2-7; a possible D gene is TRBD1 (6 bases). The V gene's germline CDR1 is SEHNR and CDR2 FQNEAQ (reference sequence). The V and J ends lost 4 bases and 3 bases respectively, with 7 bases between them. The CDR3 is made up of 12 amino acids. The CDR3 reads CASSWTDYEQYF. CDR3 in DNA: TGTGCCAGCAGCTGGACAGACTACGAGCAGTACTTC.

This clonotype was observed a handful of times. The V call is TRBV12-3 or TRBV12-4, the J call TRBJ2-1; D gene uncertain. The ends were cut back, 5 bases at V and 3 bases at J, with 14 bases in the middle. The CDR3 is 15 residues long. CDR3 loop: CASSLSHMGYNEQFF. The CDR3 bases are TGTGCCAGCAGTCTTTCTCATATGGGCTACAATGAGCAGTTCTTC.

This clonotype came up a few times. CDR3 in amino acids: CAISGGRGSYEQYF. For the CDR3, the DNA is TGTGCCATCAGTGGGGGTCGCGGCTCCTACGAGCAGTACTTC. The chain joins TRBV10-3 to TRBJ2-7; no reliable D call. The germline gives CDR1 ENHRY, CDR2 SYGVKD. The CDR3 is 14 amino acids. The V end was cut by 4 bases, the J end by 0 bases, with 10 bases between.

Only a few counts were recorded for this clonotype. The V and J genes are TRBV27 and TRBJ2-1; D gene uncertain. Trimming shortened V by 6 bases and J by 6 bases, and 18 bases separated the two germline ends. The CDR3 runs to 15 residues. Germline CDR1 and CDR2: MNHEY and SMNVEV (reference sequence). In DNA form, the CDR3 reads TGTGCCAGCAGCCGCTTATTTACGGCCGGCAATGAGCAGTTCTTC. This gives the protein CASSRLFTAGNEQFF.

The J gene is TRBJ1-1, the V gene TRBV9, with D possibly TRBD1 on 5 matching bases. V lost 3 bases, J lost 1 base, and 10 bases lay in between. Germline V gives CDR1 SGDLS, CDR2 YYNGEE. This CDR3 is built from 14 residues. CDR3 loop: CASSAQGENTEAFF. For the CDR3, the DNA is TGTGCCAGCAGCGCCCAGGGAGAGAACACTGAAGCTTTCTTT.

The chain uses TRBV7-9 and TRBJ1-6, with 7 positions matching TRBD1. The CDR3 has 18 amino acids. J gave up 6 bases and V 4 bases, and 15 bases lay outside the gene matches. The germline CDR1 and CDR2 sequences are SEHNR and FQNEAQ (reference sequence). CDR3 amino acids: CASSSAGTARGSNSPLHF. The CDR3 region has the DNA TGTGCCAGCAGCTCAGCCGGGACAGCAAGAGGGTCTAATTCACCCCTCCACTTT.

This chain links TRBV6-5 with TRBJ1-6; a weak D match, TRBD1 (6 bases). The CDR3 runs 15 residues. Germline CDR1 MNHEY, CDR2 SVGAGI. Trimming shortened V by 6 bases and J by 5 bases, and 14 bases separated the two germline ends. The CDR3 nucleotides are TGTGCCAGCAGACAGGGTAGGGTCGATAATTCACCCCTCCACTTT. It translates to CASRQGRVDNSPLHF.

The chain joins TRBV18 to TRBJ2-1; TRBD1 matches 7 bases. The germline CDR1 and CDR2 sequences are KGHSH and LQKENI. The CDR3 runs 13 residues. Trimming cost V 6 bases and J 5 bases; bases outside gene matches: 4. CDR3 in DNA: TGTGCCAGCTCCCAAGGGACAGACAATGAGCAGTTCTTC. Amino acid sequence: CASSQGTDNEQFF.